This passage covers 18 T cell receptor beta chains from one sample sequenced in a study of STAT5B mutations in CD4+ large granular lymphocyte leukemia. Produced via immunoSEQ multiplex PCR; TCRdb's table is partial and in-frame only. The table lists 30,000 to 40,000 clones, about 91% of them singletons. Material for sequencing was CD4+ T cells from blood buffy coats. The receptor set was obtained from a human donor in good health.

The CDR3 DNA reads as TGTGCCAGCAGCTTACCTCAGGGGGCGCAGGGACCCTTAGGTTCACCCCTCCACTTT. This codes for CASSLPQGAQGPLGSPLHF. V usage is TRBV7-2 and J usage is TRBJ1-6; 8 nucleotides line up with TRBD1. The CDR3 is 19 residues long. Unmatched junction bases numbered 18, after V lost 2 bases and J lost 9 bases. Germline V lookup: CDR1 SGHTA, CDR2 FQGNSA.

The J gene is TRBJ1-2, the V gene TRBV7-9, with D uncertain. Trimming cost V 5 bases and J 0 bases, with 1 base left between them. CDR3 length equals 11 residues. Germline lookup yields CDR1 SEHNR and CDR2 FQNEAQ (reference sequence). The CDR3 bases are TGTGCCAGCAGCACTAACTATGGCTACACCTTC. Translated: CASSTNYGYTF.

V gene TRBV29-1 combines with J gene TRBJ2-1, with 11 bases fitting TRBD2. Germline CDR1 is SQVTM and CDR2 is ANQGSEA. J lost 4 bases, V lost 6 bases, and 2 bases had no gene match. This CDR3 has 13 residues. CDR3 DNA: TGCAGCGTGTCTAGCGGGGGGTACAATGAGCAGTTCTTC. This encodes CSVSSGGYNEQFF.

Written as DNA, the CDR3 is TGCGCCAGCAGCCCCCTAGTAGTCAGCACAGATACGCAGTATTTT. Its translation is CASSPLVVSTDTQYF. This chain uses TRBV4-1 with TRBJ2-3; D remains ambiguous. This CDR3 is 15 amino acids long. CDR1 and CDR2 from the germline V gene are MGHRA and YSYEKL. V was trimmed by 4 bases and J by 0 bases, leaving 11 bases between them.

Here the CDR3 DNA reads TGTGCCAGCAGCCCCTTCCGACCGGTCCCAGATACGCAGTATTTT. This sequence encodes CASSPFRPVPDTQYF. The chain recombines TRBV11-3 with TRBJ2-3; D is ambiguous. The V and J ends lost 5 bases and 4 bases respectively, with 16 bases between them. CDR1 is SGHNT and CDR2 is YENEEA in the germline V gene. CDR3 length: 15 residues.

This clone occurred once. This chain connects TRBV5-1 to TRBJ1-2, with TRBD1 as a possible D gene (6 bases). Germline values: CDR1 SGHRS, CDR2 YFSETQ. V was cut by 4 bases and J by 2 bases, with 9 bases left in between. This CDR3 region has 13 residues. The CDR3 here is CASSTTGNYGYTF. CDR3 DNA: TGCGCCAGCAGCACCACAGGGAACTATGGCTACACCTTC.

V is TRBV29-1 and J is TRBJ2-4, with 10 nucleotides matching TRBD2. V shed 4 bases, J shed 7 bases, and the junction held 7 bases outside the gene matches. The germline V gene has CDR1 SQVTM and CDR2 ANQGSEA. The CDR3 loop spans 14 amino acids. The CDR3 region has the DNA TGCAGCGTTGTGGGGGTGACTAGCGGGAACATTCAGTACTTC. Protein product: CSVVGVTSGNIQYF.

This clone was detected only a few times. The genes are TRBV19 and TRBJ1-2; 7 bases align to TRBD1. V was clipped by 7 bases and J by 5 bases; unmatched bases: 19. The CDR3 spans 17 residues. From germline, CDR1 is LNHDA and CDR2 SQIVND (reference sequence). This chain's CDR3 is CASTLIPGQSYNYGYTF. For the CDR3, the DNA is TGTGCCAGTACTTTAATACCGGGACAGAGCTACAATTATGGCTACACCTTC. The full variable domain, completed using reference TRBV19 and TRBJ1-2, is DGGITQSPKYLFRKEGQNVTLSCEQNLNHDAMYWYRQDPGQGLRLIYYSQIVNDFQKGDIAEGYSVSREKKESFPLTVTSAQKNPTAFYLCASTLIPGQSYNYGYTFGSGTRLTVV.

The chain employs TRBV6-6 and TRBJ1-1; TRBD1 is a possible D gene (5 bases). The CDR3 has 14 amino acids. V was shortened by 0 bases and J by 4 bases, with 9 bases between the two germline ends. Germline CDR1 reads MNHNY; CDR2 reads SVGAGI (reference sequence). In nucleotides, the CDR3 is TGTGCCAGCAGTTACTCTGGGGGGGGCACTGAAGCTTTCTTT. Residues: CASSYSGGGTEAFF.

The CDR3 nucleotides are TGTGCCAGCAGATTTTACCAGGGATCAACTGGCTACACCTTC. Its protein product is CASRFYQGSTGYTF. The chain is built from TRBV2 and TRBJ1-2; D perhaps matches TRBD1 (5 bases). CDR3 length: 14 residues. Trimming removed 6 bases at V and 7 bases at J, with 18 bases between. Per the germline V gene, CDR1 is SNHLY and CDR2 is FYNNEI.

This sequence joins TRBV27 and TRBJ1-1; D may be TRBD1 (6 bases). CDR1 and CDR2 (germline): MNHEY, SMNVEV (reference sequence). This CDR3 comprises 13 residues. The V gene lost 6 bases and the J gene lost 5 bases, with 13 bases spanning the gap. CDR3 sequence reads: CASSQGLRTEAFF. The CDR3 DNA sequence: TGTGCCAGCAGCCAGGGGTTGAGGACTGAAGCTTTCTTT.

V usage is TRBV2 and J usage is TRBJ1-6; no clear D gene. Germline lookup yields CDR1 SNHLY and CDR2 FYNNEI. This CDR3 region has 13 residues. The germline V and J ends were trimmed by 1 base and 10 bases, with 8 bases remaining between them. The CDR3 loop reads CASSEDWGSPLHF. DNA of the CDR3: TGTGCCAGCAGTGAAGATTGGGGATCACCCCTCCACTTT.

J is TRBJ1-4 and V is TRBV10-1; D is perhaps TRBD1 (5 bases). Trimming pared 3 bases from V and 6 bases from J, leaving 11 bases between. The CDR3 has 14 residues. CDR1 and CDR2 from the germline V gene are WNHNN and SYGVQD (reference sequence). CDR3 coding DNA: TGCGCCAGCAGTGAATCAGGGCGTGATGAAAAACTGTTTTTT. Translation gives CASSESGRDEKLFF.

This chain links TRBV6-5 with TRBJ2-7; 15 bases fit TRBD2. V trimming: 5 bases; J trimming: 7 bases; junction bases outside the gene matches: 6. Germline V gene sequence: CDR1 MNHEY, CDR2 SVGAGI. The CDR3 length is 15 residues. The CDR3: CASSARTSGRGEQYF. The CDR3 DNA sequence: TGTGCCAGCAGTGCGAGGACTAGCGGGAGGGGTGAGCAGTACTTC.

The chain recombines TRBV6-6 with TRBJ1-3, with D possibly being TRBD1 (6 bases). Trimming removed 5 bases at V and 1 base at J, with 15 bases between. The CDR3 runs to 16 residues. Germline CDR1 MNHNY, CDR2 SVGAGI (reference sequence). Here the CDR3 reads CASSLTGYSSGNTIYF. In DNA form, the CDR3 reads TGTGCCAGCAGTCTTACAGGGTATTCATCTGGAAACACCATATATTTT.

The V and J genes are TRBV5-1 and TRBJ1-1; D uncertain. The V gene's germline CDR1 is SGHRS and CDR2 YFSETQ. V was clipped by 7 bases and J by 7 bases, with 8 bases between them. The CDR3 loop spans 10 amino acids. CDR3 sequence: CASRGLEAFF. CDR3 nucleotides: TGCGCCAGCCGAGGGCTTGAAGCTTTCTTT.

This chain connects TRBV10-3 to TRBJ2-7, with a weak D call TRBD2 (6 bases). Trimming cost V 3 bases and J 3 bases, with 12 bases left between them. Germline-derived CDR1 and CDR2 are ENHRY and SYGVKD. The CDR3 runs to 14 residues. CDR3 sequence reads: CAISDGGALYEQYF. The CDR3 DNA reads as TGTGCCATCAGTGACGGAGGGGCTCTCTACGAGCAGTACTTC.

V usage is TRBV6-1 and J usage is TRBJ2-7; 8 bases fit TRBD2. V lost 5 bases, J lost 2 bases, and 8 bases stayed unmatched. CDR3 length: 15 amino acids. Germline V gene lookup returns CDR1 MNHNS and CDR2 SASEGT. The CDR3, as DNA: TGTGCCAGCAGTCCGCAGCGGGGGCCCCCCTACGAGCAGTACTTC. Its translation is CASSPQRGPPYEQYF.